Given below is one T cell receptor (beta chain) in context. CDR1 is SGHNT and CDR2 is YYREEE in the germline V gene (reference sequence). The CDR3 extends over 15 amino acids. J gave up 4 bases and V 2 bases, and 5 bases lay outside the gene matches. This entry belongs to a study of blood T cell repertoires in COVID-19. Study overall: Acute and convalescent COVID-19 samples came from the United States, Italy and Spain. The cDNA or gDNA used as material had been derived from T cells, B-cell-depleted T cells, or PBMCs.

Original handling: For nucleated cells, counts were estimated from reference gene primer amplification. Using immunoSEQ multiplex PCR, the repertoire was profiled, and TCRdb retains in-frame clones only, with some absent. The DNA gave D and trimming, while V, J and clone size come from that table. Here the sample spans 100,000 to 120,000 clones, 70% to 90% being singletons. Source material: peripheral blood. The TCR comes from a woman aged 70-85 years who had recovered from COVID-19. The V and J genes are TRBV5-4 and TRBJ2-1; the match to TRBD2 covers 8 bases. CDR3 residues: CASSLGGTRYNEQFF. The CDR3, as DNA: TGTGCCAGCAGCTTAGGGGGGACTAGATACAATGAGCAGTTCTTC.